Sequencing of this T cell receptor beta chain was carried out in a study of blood T cell repertoires in COVID-19. In the original workflow: Amplification of reference gene primers was used by the study to estimate nucleated cell counts. Clones were sequenced by immunoSEQ multiplex PCR, and TCRdb holds only the in-frame ones, with some missing. V and J calls plus clone size are reproduced from that table; the DNA served to infer D and trimming. The table records approximately 150,000 clones, approximately 87% of them present only once. This clone was detected a few times. The source material was peripheral blood. The receptor's source is a woman in her seventies with acute or convalescent COVID-19.

The CDR3 spells CASSELNNEQFF. CDR3 nucleotides: TGTGCCAGCAGTGAATTAAACAATGAGCAGTTCTTC. This chain links TRBV25-1 with TRBJ2-1; D is unresolved. V was shortened by 1 base and J by 5 bases, with 3 bases between the two germline ends. Germline-derived CDR1 and CDR2 are MGHDK and SYGVNS. This CDR3 spans 12 amino acids.